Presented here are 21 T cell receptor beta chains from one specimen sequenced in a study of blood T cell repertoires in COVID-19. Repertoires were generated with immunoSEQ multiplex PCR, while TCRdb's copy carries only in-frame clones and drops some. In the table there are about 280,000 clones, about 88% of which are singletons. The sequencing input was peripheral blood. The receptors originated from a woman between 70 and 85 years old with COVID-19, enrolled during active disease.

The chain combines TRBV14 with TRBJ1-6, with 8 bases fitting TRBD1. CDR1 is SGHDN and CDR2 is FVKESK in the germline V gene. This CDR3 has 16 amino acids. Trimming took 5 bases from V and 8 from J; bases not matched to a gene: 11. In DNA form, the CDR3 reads TGTGCCAGCAGCTTCTCCGGGACAGGACGAGATTCACCCCTCCACTTT. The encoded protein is CASSFSGTGRDSPLHF.

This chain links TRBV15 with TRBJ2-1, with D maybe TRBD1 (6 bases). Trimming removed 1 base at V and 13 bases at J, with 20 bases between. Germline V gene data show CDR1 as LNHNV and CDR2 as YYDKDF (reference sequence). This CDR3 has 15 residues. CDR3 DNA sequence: TGTGCCACCAGCAGAGGTCTGCCGGGACACGAAAACCAGTTCTTC. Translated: CATSRGLPGHENQFF.

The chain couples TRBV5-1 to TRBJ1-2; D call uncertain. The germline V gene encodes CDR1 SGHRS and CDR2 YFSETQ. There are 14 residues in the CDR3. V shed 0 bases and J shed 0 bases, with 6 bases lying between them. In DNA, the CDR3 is TGCGCCAGCAGCTTGGCGCAGGCTAACTATGGCTACACCTTC. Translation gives CASSLAQANYGYTF. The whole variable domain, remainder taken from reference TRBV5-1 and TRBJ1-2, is KAGVTQTPRYLIKTRGQQVTLSCSPISGHRSVSWYQQTPGQGLQFLFEYFSETQRNKGNFPGRFSGRQFSNSRSEMNVSTLELGDSALYLCASSLAQANYGYTFGSGTRLTVV.

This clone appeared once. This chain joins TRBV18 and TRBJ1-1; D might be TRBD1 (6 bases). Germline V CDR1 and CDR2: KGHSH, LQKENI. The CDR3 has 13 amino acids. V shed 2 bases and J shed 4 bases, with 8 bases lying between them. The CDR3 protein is CASSPAGATEAFF. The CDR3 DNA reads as TGTGCCAGCTCACCAGCAGGGGCCACTGAAGCTTTCTTT.

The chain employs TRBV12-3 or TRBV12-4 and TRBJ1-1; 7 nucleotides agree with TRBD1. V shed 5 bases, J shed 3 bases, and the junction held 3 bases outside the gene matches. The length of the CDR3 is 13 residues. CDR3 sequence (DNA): TGTGCCAGCAGTGGACAGGTTTACACTGAAGCTTTCTTT. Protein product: CASSGQVYTEAFF.

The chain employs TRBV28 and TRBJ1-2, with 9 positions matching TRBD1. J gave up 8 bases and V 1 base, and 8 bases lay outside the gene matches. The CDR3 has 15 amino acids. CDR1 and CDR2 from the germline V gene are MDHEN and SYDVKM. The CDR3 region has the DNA TGTGCCAGCAGTTTATTTGGGACAGGGAAAGGCGGCTACACCTTC. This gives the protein CASSLFGTGKGGYTF.

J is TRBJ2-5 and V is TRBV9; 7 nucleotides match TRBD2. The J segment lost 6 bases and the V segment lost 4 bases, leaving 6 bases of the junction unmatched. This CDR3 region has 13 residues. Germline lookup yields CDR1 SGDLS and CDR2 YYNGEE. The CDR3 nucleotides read TGTGCCAGCAGCTCGGAAGCGGGACAGACCCAGTACTTC. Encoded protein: CASSSEAGQTQYF.

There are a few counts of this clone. CDR3 sequence: CAARQEGSPLHF. The CDR3 DNA reads TGTGCCGCTCGACAGGAAGGGTCACCCCTCCACTTT. The rearrangement joins TRBV10-3 to TRBJ1-6; D might be TRBD1 (6 bases). V lost 11 bases, J lost 10 bases, and 15 bases lay in between. Germline loops: CDR1 ENHRY, CDR2 SYGVKD. The CDR3 extends over 12 amino acids.

CDR3 loop: CASSQTLYNSPLHF. The CDR3 nucleotides are TGTGCCAGCAGCCAGACACTTTATAATTCACCCCTCCACTTT. The chain carries TRBV3-1 (or the pseudogene TRBV3-2) and TRBJ1-6; no clear D gene. V shed 3 bases and J shed 4 bases, with 7 bases lying between them. The CDR3 consists of 14 residues. Germline-derived CDR1 and CDR2 are LGHDT and YNNKEL (reference sequence).

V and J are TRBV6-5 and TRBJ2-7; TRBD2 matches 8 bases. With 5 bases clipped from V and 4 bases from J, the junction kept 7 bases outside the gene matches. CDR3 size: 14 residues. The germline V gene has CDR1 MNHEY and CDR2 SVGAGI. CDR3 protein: CASSRGTSLYEQYF. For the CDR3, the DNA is TGTGCCAGCAGTCGCGGGACTAGTCTGTACGAGCAGTACTTC.

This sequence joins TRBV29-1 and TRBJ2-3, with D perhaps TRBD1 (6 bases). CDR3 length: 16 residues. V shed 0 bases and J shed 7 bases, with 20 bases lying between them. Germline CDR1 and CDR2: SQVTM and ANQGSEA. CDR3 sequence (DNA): TGCAGCGTTGAAGATCGAACAGGGCCCCTAACATATACGCAGTATTTT. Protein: CSVEDRTGPLTYTQYF.

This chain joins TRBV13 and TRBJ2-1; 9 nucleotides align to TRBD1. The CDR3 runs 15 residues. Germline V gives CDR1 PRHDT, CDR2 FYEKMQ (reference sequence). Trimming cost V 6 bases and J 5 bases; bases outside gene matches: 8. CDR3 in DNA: TGTGCCAGCAGTCCGGGACAGGGCTTAAACAATGAGCAGTTCTTC. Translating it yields CASSPGQGLNNEQFF.

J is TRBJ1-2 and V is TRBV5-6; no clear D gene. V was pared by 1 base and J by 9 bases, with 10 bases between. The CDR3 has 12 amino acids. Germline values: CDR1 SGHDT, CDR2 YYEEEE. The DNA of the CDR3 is TGTGCCAGCAGCTTGTATCGAGGGAGCTACACCTTC. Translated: CASSLYRGSYTF.

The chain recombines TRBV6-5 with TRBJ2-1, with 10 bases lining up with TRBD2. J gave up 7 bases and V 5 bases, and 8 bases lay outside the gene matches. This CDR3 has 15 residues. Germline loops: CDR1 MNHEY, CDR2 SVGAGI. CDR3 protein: CASSLSGGAGNEQFF. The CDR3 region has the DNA TGTGCCAGCAGTCTAAGCGGGGGGGCCGGAAATGAGCAGTTCTTC.

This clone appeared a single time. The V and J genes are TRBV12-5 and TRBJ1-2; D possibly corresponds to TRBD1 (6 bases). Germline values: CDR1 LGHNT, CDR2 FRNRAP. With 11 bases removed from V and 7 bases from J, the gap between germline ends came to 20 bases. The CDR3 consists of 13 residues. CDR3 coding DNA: TGTGCTTGCCTGGATAGGGGGAGAAGTGGCTACACCTTC. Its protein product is CACLDRGRSGYTF.

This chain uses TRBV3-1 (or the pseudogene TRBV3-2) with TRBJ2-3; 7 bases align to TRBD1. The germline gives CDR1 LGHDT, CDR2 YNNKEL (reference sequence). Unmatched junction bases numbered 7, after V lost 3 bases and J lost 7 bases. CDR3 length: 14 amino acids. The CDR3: CASSHLGGAYTQYF. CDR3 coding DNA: TGTGCCAGCAGCCACCTAGGGGGCGCGTATACGCAGTATTTT.

DNA of the CDR3: TGTGCCAGCAGCCCGGGGGCAGATACGCAGTATTTT. This encodes CASSPGADTQYF. The chain combines TRBV7-2 with TRBJ2-3; the D gene is possibly TRBD2 (6 bases). The germline V gene has CDR1 SGHTA and CDR2 FQGNSA. CDR3 length: 12 amino acids. Trimming left V 5 bases short and J 4 bases short, with 7 bases between.

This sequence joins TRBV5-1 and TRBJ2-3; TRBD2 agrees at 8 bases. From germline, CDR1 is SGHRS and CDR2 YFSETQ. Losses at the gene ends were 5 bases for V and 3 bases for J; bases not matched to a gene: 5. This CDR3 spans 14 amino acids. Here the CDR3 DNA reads TGCGCCAGCAGATTAGCGGGGTCGACAGATACGCAGTATTTT. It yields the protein CASRLAGSTDTQYF.

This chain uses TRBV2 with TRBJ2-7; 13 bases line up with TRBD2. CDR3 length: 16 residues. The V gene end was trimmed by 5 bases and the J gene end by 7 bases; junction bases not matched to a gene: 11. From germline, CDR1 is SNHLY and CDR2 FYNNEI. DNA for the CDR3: TGTGCCAGCAGTACAAACTCGGGACTAGCGGGGAGAGAGCAGTACTTC. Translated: CASSTNSGLAGREQYF.

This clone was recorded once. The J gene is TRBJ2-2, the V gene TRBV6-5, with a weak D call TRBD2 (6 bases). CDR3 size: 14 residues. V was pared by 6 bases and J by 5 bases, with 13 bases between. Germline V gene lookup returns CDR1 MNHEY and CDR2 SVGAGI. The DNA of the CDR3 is TGTGCCAGCAGAACGGGGGATGGAACCGGGGAGCTGTTTTTT. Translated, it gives CASRTGDGTGELFF.

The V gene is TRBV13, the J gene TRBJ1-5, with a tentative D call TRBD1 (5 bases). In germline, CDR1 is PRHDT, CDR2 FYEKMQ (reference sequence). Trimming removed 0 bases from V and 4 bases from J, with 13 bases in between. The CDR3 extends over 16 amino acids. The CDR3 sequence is CASSLGGGKRNQPQHF. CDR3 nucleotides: TGTGCCAGCAGCTTAGGCGGGGGGAAGAGGAATCAGCCCCAGCATTTT. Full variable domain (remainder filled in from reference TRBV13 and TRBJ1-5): AAGVIQSPRHLIKEKRETATLKCYPIPRHDTVYWYQQGPGQDPQFLISFYEKMQSDKGSIPDRFSAQQFSDYHSELNMSSLELGDSALYFCASSLGGGKRNQPQHFGDGTRLSIL.